This entry features one T cell receptor beta chain sequence. It has no known antigen specificity. The sample holds no much larger clone one base away, and base qualities are not on file. The immunoSEQ Assay, a bias-controlled multiplex PCR, was used to amplify TCRbeta CDR3 regions from genomic DNA. As for the original processing: Nucleated cell counts per sample were estimated from amplification of reference gene primers within the assay. To quantify the absolute abundance of each unique TCRbeta CDR3 rearrangement, sequence reads were collapsed and filtered. For each sample, productive Simpson clonality was calculated as the square root of Simpson's diversity index over productive rearrangements. Held by TCRdb, this immuneACCESS table contains in-frame sequences only and omits some clones. Under half of the omission traces to an unresolved V gene where checked; the cause of the rest is unknown. The V and J calls and clone size come from that table; D and trimming were worked out from the DNA. The sample records under 350,000 clones, 83% of which are singletons. Over 9% of the sample is in the top ten clones.

The junction carries 15 bases between V and J, which are trimmed by 4 bases and 3 bases respectively. CDR1 and CDR2, per the germline V gene (reference sequence), are LGHDT and YNNKEL. From the cysteine up to the phenylalanine, the CDR3 has a length of 16 residues. Just CDR3 DNA is preserved here, 48 bases in frame from base 1. The data stem from a study of blood T cell repertoires in COVID-19 (dated by TCRdb to 2020 to 2022). With respect to the entire study: The collaborator samples originated in the United States, Italy and Spain and spanned the acute and convalescent phases of COVID-19. The prospective study material was composed of cDNA or gDNA derived from T cells, B-cell-depleted T cells, or PBMCs. The dataset comprised deeply sampled blood TCRbeta repertoires from subjects exposed to, actively infected with, or recovered from COVID-19. The repertoires were released in a freely available public database meant as a resource for research on the immune response to SARS-CoV-2. The samples were drawn from the first 160 participants of the ongoing ImmuneRACE study and from 950 to 1,500 subjects provided by 6 global collaborators. The sample metadata nearly always contained a de-identified subject ID, COVID-19 status, age in years and sex. Where available, HLA class I and class II types were obtained from metadata supplied by the sample provider rather than from assay-based typing.

The full study reports these points: The amount of clinical and demographic metadata varied by source and participant and was provided uncurated.

A second Seattle source provided samples from volunteer blood donors who had recovered from COVID-19. Collaborating institutions collected whole blood in K2EDTA tubes following their own protocols. Collaborator samples were shipped for TCRbeta analysis as frozen whole blood, isolated PBMCs, or DNA extracted from either sample type. The sequence came from a woman in her 50s who had recovered from COVID-19. This chain joins TRBV3-1 (or the pseudogene TRBV3-2) to TRBJ1-4; matching of 5 bases hints at TRBD1 as the D gene. The sequencing input was peripheral blood. The DNA is TGTGCCAGCAGCCTAGGCGGGGGGAGCTCTAATGAAAAACTGTTTTTT. The translation is CASSLGGGSSNEKLFF.